This T cell receptor beta chain comes out of a study of cytomegalovirus exposure and HLA in healthy donors. Assay used: immunoSEQ multiplex PCR; TCRdb lists only in-frame clones, some missing. The sample contains some 120,000 clones, over 75% of which appear only once. The CDR3 totals 14 residues. With 2 bases removed from V and 5 bases from J, the gap between germline ends came to 13 bases. CDR1 and CDR2 (germline): SGHRS, YFSETQ. The sequencing sample was made of PBMCs. The V call is TRBV5-1, the J call TRBJ2-5; D possibly corresponds to TRBD1 (6 bases). The receptor comes from a woman aged 25-40 years in good health and CMV-seronegative. The CDR3 nucleotides are TGCGCCAGCAGCTTTGGACAGATCGCGGAGACCCAGTACTTC. Translated: CASSFGQIAETQYF.